This T cell receptor (beta chain) was identified in a study of T cells in Graves' hyperthyroidism and ophthalmopathy. Overall study: Peripheral blood was taken when the disease was first diagnosed, before any treatment began. Study observations and caveats: Prediction of ophthalmopathy progression came a median around 6 months pre-onset.

Researchers took RNA transcripts and amplified the TCR beta CDR3 regions from them. Primed by the HTBI set, a first-round RT-PCR was run on the TCR CDR3. TCRdb itself ran the multiplex PCR reads through MiXCR, one entry per CDR3 protein. The sample contains under 600,000 distinct CDR3 sequences, approximately 15% of which appear only once. This clonotype was seen ten or more times. Its specificity is unknown. A Clinical Activity Score of at least 3, a NOSPECS grade of at least 4 and a duration under 3 months were recorded in the ophthalmopathy patients. The PBMCs were sourced from fresh peripheral blood (about 9.6 ml). V shed 5 bases and J 3 bases; nucleotides not matched to a gene: 4. Germline V gene sequence: CDR1 SGHTA, CDR2 FQGNSA. CDR3 length equals 13 residues.

This clonotype was sampled from a woman in her thirties or forties with Graves' ophthalmopathy. This rearrangement joins TRBV7-2 to TRBJ2-7, with 7 bases lining up with TRBD1. Material: blood. The CDR3 loop is CASSNTGVYEQYF. The CDR3 nucleotides are TGTGCCAGCAGCAATACAGGGGTCTACGAGCAGTACTTC.